These 25 T cell receptor beta chains were all obtained from the same sample, sequenced in a study of molecular identifiers for immune sequencing clone quantification. TCRdb fed the PCR reads into MiXCR, producing one record per CDR3 protein. Among over 600,000 distinct CDR3 sequences, 15% to 20% were seen once, and the ten largest hold about 0.9%. Input material: naive CD8+ T cells from blood, with Jurkat cell RNA spiked in. Subset denoted: FACS-sorted CD8+CD4-CCR7+CD45RA+ naive T cells. The receptor source for this set is a human donor in good health. Some libraries in this study had Jurkat cell RNA spiked in.

The chain joins TRBV29-1 to TRBJ2-3; tentative D call: TRBD2 (5 bases). Germline V gene data show CDR1 as SQVTM and CDR2 as ANQGSEA. The CDR3 has 16 residues. DNA of the CDR3: TGCGGCGGGCTCACGGCCCCTCCAGAGATCACAGATACGCAGTATTTT. Amino acid sequence: CGGLTAPPEITDTQYF.

Remarks on this clonotype: Relative to the germline gene, one junction end is altered; a read error may explain this. The chain employs TRBV28 and TRBJ2-7; possible D gene TRBD1, 5 bases. Germline V gene data show CDR1 as MDHEN and CDR2 as SYDVKM. This CDR3 comprises 13 residues. CDR3 in DNA: TGTGCCAGCAGTCCTATGGGGCCGCGTGAGCGGTACTTC. This encodes CASSPMGPRERYF.

This clonotype has a count of ten or more. The V gene is TRBV29-1, the J gene TRBJ1-1, with 8 bases that match TRBD1. The J segment lost 3 bases and the V segment lost 4 bases, leaving 4 bases of the junction unmatched. CDR1 and CDR2 from the germline V gene are SQVTM and ANQGSEA. The CDR3 totals 13 residues. CDR3 residues: CSVGETGDTEAFF. The CDR3 DNA reads TGCAGCGTTGGAGAGACAGGGGACACTGAAGCTTTCTTT.

The chain links TRBV9 to TRBJ2-7; 8 bases agree with TRBD1. The CDR3 consists of 16 residues. Germline trimming cut 5 bases from V and 0 bases from J; bases unmatched to any gene: 10. Germline CDR1 and CDR2: SGDLS and YYNGEE. CDR3 sequence reads: CASSSLAGGSSYEQYF. The CDR3 DNA reads TGTGCCAGCAGTTCCCTGGCAGGGGGCAGCTCCTACGAGCAGTACTTC.

This clonotype was seen a few times. The V and J genes are TRBV28 and TRBJ2-7; 14 bases line up with TRBD2. J gave up 6 bases and V 5 bases, and 24 bases lay outside the gene matches. The CDR3 sequence is 21 residues long. The germline gives CDR1 MDHEN, CDR2 SYDVKM. The CDR3 coding sequence is TGTGCCAGCAGTGAAAATTGGGGTTTTGGGACTAGCGGGAGCCAATTTCTCGAGCAGTACTTC. It codes for CASSENWGFGTSGSQFLEQYF.

This clonotype was detected a few times. The rearrangement uses TRBV5-6 and TRBJ1-1; D unclear. CDR1 and CDR2 (germline): SGHDT, YYEEEE. V shed 0 bases and J shed 1 base, with 4 bases lying between them. This CDR3 is built from 13 residues. The CDR3 is CASSLDANTEAFF. DNA of the CDR3: TGTGCCAGCAGCTTGGATGCGAACACTGAAGCTTTCTTT.

On this clonotype itself: At one of its ends the junction is not consistent with the germline gene, which may arise from a read error. The V gene is TRBV11-1, the J gene TRBJ2-7; 9 positions agree with TRBD1. CDR1 SGHAT and CDR2 FQDESV come from the germline V gene (reference sequence). CDR3 size: 15 residues. The CDR3 loop reads CASSYGQGTSYELYF. The CDR3 DNA reads as TGTGCCAGCAGCTACGGACAGGGGACCTCCTACGAGCTGTACTTC.

With regard to this clonotype: A much larger clone sits a single nucleotide away, making a read error possible. The chain combines TRBV30 with TRBJ2-2; 9 bases line up with TRBD1. CDR3 length equals 15 residues. CDR1 is GTSNPN, CDR2 SVGIG, per germline (reference sequence). For the CDR3, the DNA is TGTGCCTGGGGTACCGGGACAGGGAACACCGGGGGGCTGTTTTTT. Protein sequence: CAWGTGTGNTGGLFF.

The V gene is TRBV11-3, the J gene TRBJ2-1, with no clear D. Germline V CDR1 and CDR2: SGHNT, YENEEA. The V end was cut by 1 base, the J end by 0 bases, with 13 bases between. The CDR3 totals 17 residues. The CDR3 reads CASSLGVVRSSYNEQFF. CDR3 nucleotides: TGTGCCAGCAGCTTAGGCGTCGTAAGGAGCTCCTACAATGAGCAGTTCTTC.

This clonotype was seen only a few times. V and J are TRBV29-1 and TRBJ2-2; 7 nucleotides align to TRBD1. The junction had 5 bases not matched to a gene; V was cut back by 7 bases and J by 0 bases. This CDR3 contains 14 residues. Germline lookup yields CDR1 SQVTM and CDR2 ANQGSEA. The CDR3, as DNA: TGCAGCGCCTCCGGACAGGCGAACACCGGGGAGCTGTTTTTT. Its protein is CSASGQANTGELFF.

As to this clonotype: A read error may explain this, as a much larger clone is one base away. V is TRBV19 and J is TRBJ2-3; D unclear. V lost 11 bases, J lost 5 bases, and 17 bases lay in between. The CDR3 contains 13 residues. Per the germline V gene, CDR1 is LNHDA and CDR2 is SQIVND (reference sequence). CDR3: CAGPSWFGDTQYF. The CDR3 DNA follows: TGTGCCGGGCCGTCGTGGTTTGGAGATACGCAGTATTTT.

Ten or more counts support this clonotype. The genes are TRBV30 and TRBJ2-3; D unresolved. Germline loops: CDR1 GTSNPN, CDR2 SVGIG (reference sequence). The CDR3 runs to 15 residues. Trimming left V 0 bases short and J 3 bases short, with 13 bases between. The CDR3 DNA follows: TGTGCCTGGAGTGTACTCCGGGTCCAGACAGATACGCAGTATTTT. This encodes CAWSVLRVQTDTQYF. Full variable domain (rest looked up from reference TRBV30 and TRBJ2-3): SQTIHQWPATLVQPVGSPLSLECTVEGTSNPNLYWYRQAAGRGLQLLFYSVGIGQISSEVPQNLSASRPQDRQFILSSKKLLLSDSGFYLCAWSVLRVQTDTQYFGPGTRLTVL.

Concerning this clonotype itself: A single base separates this from a much larger clone, so it may be a read error. V and J are TRBV15 and TRBJ2-5, with D tentatively TRBD2 (6 bases). Between the trimmed V and J ends, which lost 3 bases and 9 bases, there was a span of 14 bases. This CDR3 is 13 amino acids long. CDR1 and CDR2 from the germline V gene are LNHNV and YYDKDF (reference sequence). CDR3 in amino acids: CATSRGLEKSQYF. Here the CDR3 DNA reads TGTGCCACCAGCAGGGGACTTGAGAAGTCCCAGTACTTC.

This clonotype was observed many times. CDR3 loop: CASSTAQGDKHEQYF. CDR3 bases: TGTGCCAGTTCCACAGCACAGGGGGATAAGCACGAGCAGTACTTC. The chain joins TRBV19 to TRBJ2-7; 8 bases align to TRBD1. The CDR3 has 15 residues. Trimming took 8 bases from V and 5 from J; bases not matched to a gene: 14. CDR1 LNHDA and CDR2 SQIVND come from the germline V gene (reference sequence).

Comments on this clonotype: Being one base from a much bigger clone, this may be a read error. The rearrangement links TRBV9 to TRBJ2-7; tentatively, D is TRBD1 (5 bases). The ends were cut back, 0 bases at V and 9 bases at J, with 16 bases in the middle. The CDR3 runs 14 residues. Germline V lookup: CDR1 SGDLS, CDR2 YYNGEE. The CDR3 coding sequence is TGTGCCAGCAGCGTAGGCAGGGAAAGAGGCGGGCAGTACTTC. Protein product: CASSVGRERGGQYF.

This clonotype was seen ten or more times. This chain joins TRBV6-5 and TRBJ2-5; D uncertain. The CDR3 totals 14 residues. Trimming left V 6 bases short and J 4 bases short, with 15 bases between. Germline values: CDR1 MNHEY, CDR2 SVGAGI. CDR3 amino acids: CASSSTGSAETQYF. The CDR3 DNA follows: TGTGCCAGCAGCTCAACCGGGTCGGCAGAGACCCAGTACTTC.

This clonotype has a handful of counts. The V call is TRBV1, the J call TRBJ1-4; the table's D call of TRBD1 was not tested on the DNA. TRBV1 is an annotated pseudogene. This CDR3 has 16 residues. The CDR3 DNA is TGCACCAGCAGCCAAGGACCGGGACAGGGTAATGAAAAACTGTTTTTT. Translated, it gives CTSSQGPGQGNEKLFF.

In its sample, this clonotype was seen many times. The gene calls are TRBV20-1 and TRBJ2-3; D gene ambiguous. Trimming pared 3 bases from V and 0 bases from J, leaving 13 bases between. Germline V lookup: CDR1 DFQATT, CDR2 SNEGSKA (reference sequence). The CDR3 runs 15 residues. CDR3 nucleotide sequence: TGCAGTGCTAGTCTCTACGAGTTTAGCACAGATACGCAGTATTTT. It specifies CSASLYEFSTDTQYF.

This clonotype has a count of ten or more. The J gene is TRBJ2-3, the V gene TRBV12-3 or TRBV12-4; 11 positions match TRBD2. This CDR3 is built from 17 residues. Unmatched junction bases numbered 8, after V lost 6 bases and J lost 0 bases. CDR3 in DNA: TGTGCCAGCAGGCCCCCAGCTAGCGGGGGGAGCACAGATACGCAGTATTTT. This gives the protein CASRPPASGGSTDTQYF.

At least ten counts were recorded for this clonotype. V is TRBV7-9 and J is TRBJ2-7; 7 nucleotides align to TRBD2. Germline values: CDR1 SEHNR, CDR2 FQNEAQ (reference sequence). V lost 2 bases, J lost 5 bases, and 12 bases stayed unmatched. There are 16 residues in the CDR3. DNA of the CDR3: TGTGCCAGCAGCTTAACCGGACTAGGACGCTCTCACGAGCAGTACTTC. Residues: CASSLTGLGRSHEQYF.

Note on this clonotype: This could be a read error, since a much larger clone is one nucleotide away. The rearrangement joins TRBV6-5 to TRBJ2-7; 8 positions agree with TRBD1. Germline assignment: CDR1 MNHEY and CDR2 SVGAGI. This CDR3 region has 13 residues. CDR3 DNA sequence: TGTGCCTCCACCGGGACAGGAGACTACGAGCAGGACTTC. Amino acids: CASTGTGDYEQDF.

This clonotype was found many times. This sequence joins TRBV4-3 and TRBJ2-1, with D unclear. Germline V gene lookup returns CDR1 LGHNA and CDR2 YSLEER. The CDR3 covers 16 residues. The V and J ends lost 0 bases and 0 bases respectively, with 9 bases between them. CDR3 bases: TGCGCCAGCAGCCAAGATCTGAGCGACTCCTACAATGAGCAGTTCTTC. Protein sequence: CASSQDLSDSYNEQFF.

This clonotype was found many times. The gene calls are TRBV27 and TRBJ2-7; tentative D call: TRBD2 (6 bases). From germline, CDR1 is MNHEY and CDR2 SMNVEV (reference sequence). CDR3 length equals 15 residues. V gave up 3 bases and J gave up 3 bases, with 15 bases separating them. This chain's CDR3 is CASSLEGSEYYEQYF. DNA for the CDR3: TGTGCCAGCAGTTTGGAGGGGTCGGAGTACTACGAGCAGTACTTC.

In its sample, this clonotype was seen many times. V gene TRBV29-1 combines with J gene TRBJ2-3, with D possibly TRBD2 on 6 matching bases. The CDR3 covers 14 residues. Between the trimmed V and J ends, which lost 1 base and 0 bases, there was a span of 8 bases. CDR1 SQVTM and CDR2 ANQGSEA come from the germline V gene. The DNA of the CDR3 is TGCAGCGTTGAAGTAGCGGACAGCACAGATACGCAGTATTTT. Translated: CSVEVADSTDTQYF.

Of note for this clonotype: Being one base from a much bigger clone, this may be a read error. This chain joins TRBV5-1 and TRBJ1-4, with 9 bases that match TRBD1. Per germline, CDR1 SGHRS and CDR2 YFSETQ. The CDR3 runs 16 residues. CDR3 in amino acids: CASSLANTGGDEKPFF. For the CDR3, the DNA is TGCGCCAGCAGCTTGGCAAATACAGGGGGCGACGAAAAACCGTTTTTT.